This TCR beta chain appears in the sequencing data of a study of beta chain features in type 1 diabetes. Across the whole study: The patients were much like the healthy donors in age, gender and cell yields. General study points: Across all four CD4+ subsets, people with type 1 diabetes showed modestly shorter TCRB CDR3s. In type 1 diabetes patients, VDJ junctions had fewer insertions; deletions at these junctions were more frequent.

In germline, CDR1 is MRHNA, CDR2 SNTAGT. The CDR3 covers 13 residues. V lost 3 bases and J lost 9, with 9 bases in between. Sorting of CD4+ naive, central memory, regulatory and stem cell-like memory cells was performed via CD45RO/CCR7/CD25/CD127/CD95/CD27. Investigators reverse transcribed all isolated RNA, so they sequenced expressed TCRB transcripts. Sequencing was performed with immunoSEQ multiplex PCR; in TCRdb, only in-frame clones are kept and a portion is missing. This sample has 600,000 to 700,000 clones; about an eighth occur once, and the top ten carry 0.02% to 0.025%. Note on this clone: Its antigen remains unidentified.

This TCR was recovered from a man younger than 30 with type 1 diabetes. The specimen sequenced was naive CD4+ T cells from blood. This chain connects TRBV6-4 to TRBJ1-6, with D unresolved. As DNA, the CDR3 is TGTGCCAGCAGTGAGGCGGTGGGTTCACCCCTCCACTTT. It encodes CASSEAVGSPLHF.